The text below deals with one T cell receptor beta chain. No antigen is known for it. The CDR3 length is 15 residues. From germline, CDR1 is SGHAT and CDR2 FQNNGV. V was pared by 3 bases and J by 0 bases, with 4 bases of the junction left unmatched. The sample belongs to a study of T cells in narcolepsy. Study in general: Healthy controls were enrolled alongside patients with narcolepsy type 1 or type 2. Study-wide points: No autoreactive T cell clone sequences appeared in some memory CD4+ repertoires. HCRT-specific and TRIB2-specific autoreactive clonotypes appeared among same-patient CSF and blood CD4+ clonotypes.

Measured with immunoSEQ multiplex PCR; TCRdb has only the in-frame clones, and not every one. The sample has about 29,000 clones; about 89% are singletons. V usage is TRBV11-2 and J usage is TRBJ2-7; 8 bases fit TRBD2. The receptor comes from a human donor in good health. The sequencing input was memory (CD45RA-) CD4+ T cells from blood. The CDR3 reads CASSFGGASSYEQYF. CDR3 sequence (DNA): TGTGCCAGCAGCTTCGGGGGGGCAAGCTCCTACGAGCAGTACTTC.